A selection of T cell receptor beta chains follows, all from one sample in a study of blood T cell repertoires in COVID-19. Method: immunoSEQ multiplex PCR; TCRdb's copy keeps in-frame clones and lacks some. The sample lists around 100,000 clones; 87% were seen once. Sequencing was done on a sample of peripheral blood. These receptors originate from a man between 50 and 59 years old in a cohort sampled during active COVID-19. Each CDR3 is given with its conserved first and last residue. The order of the fields is V gene, J gene, clone size, CDR3 protein. Clone size, where shown, is once, few, many, or a class for clones that have expanded.

TRBV5-1	TRBJ2-2	few	CASSLAQGTGELFF
TRBV3-1/TRBV3-2	TRBJ1-5	once	CASSQDFNGQPQHF
TRBV3-1/TRBV3-2	TRBJ2-7	-	CASSQPRGRTSGGANSEQYF
TRBV7-2	TRBJ2-3	few	CASSFSYSTDTQYF
TRBV19	TRBJ1-6	few	CASSIGGGSSYNSPLHF
TRBV29-1	TRBJ2-7	-	CSVEGVSGGYHYEQYF
TRBV6-5	TRBJ1-1	once	CASRLSGGPEAFF
TRBV28	TRBJ1-5	-	CASSLPYSNQPQHF
TRBV7-9	TRBJ2-5	-	CASSRTGAGETQYF
TRBV6-1	TRBJ1-4	once	CASSEFREKLFF
TRBV5-1	TRBJ2-3	-	CASSLGTSGHTDTQYF
TRBV19	TRBJ1-2	-	CASSIFGTGGANYGYTF
TRBV19	TRBJ2-7	few	CASRALAGAAYEQYF
TRBV4-1	TRBJ1-1	once	CASSQHDRQGTEAFF
TRBV18	TRBJ1-2	-	CASSPDSFYGYTF
TRBV5-1	TRBJ2-3	-	CASSLVRETDTQYF
TRBV24-1	TRBJ2-2	-	CATSDFRAGGLMANTGELFF
TRBV2	TRBJ1-1	-	CASSVRGVNTEAFF
TRBV7-9	TRBJ1-6	-	CASSGQGSVLNSPLHF
TRBV4-2	TRBJ1-3	-	CASSQGRARGAGNTIYF
TRBV5-6	TRBJ2-3	-	CASSLYSRRPQGQYF
TRBV6-2/TRBV6-3	TRBJ2-2	few	CASSYSRLAGYGELFF
TRBV2	TRBJ1-2	once	CASSEAQGLYYGYTF
TRBV29-1	TRBJ1-5	-	CSAGQGGNQPQHF
TRBV5-6	TRBJ2-7	-	CASSPDRGVGYEQYF
TRBV19	TRBJ1-5	-	CATRKAEGSGPQHF
TRBV5-1	TRBJ1-1	-	CASSLEGAKTEAFF
TRBV18	TRBJ1-4	-	CASSPQGAHEKLFF